Reported below is one T cell receptor (beta chain). The V end lost 2 bases, the J end lost 7 bases, and 11 bases lay between the germline ends. CDR1 MNHEY and CDR2 SVGEGT come from the germline V gene. The CDR3 totals 13 residues. This sample is drawn from a study of T cell repertoires in cytomegalovirus infection. Across the study: Matching HLA type and CMV infection were both indicated by public TCR beta signatures.

TCRdb called the reads again in MiXCR, with one record for every CDR3 protein. The sample records 200,000 to 250,000 distinct CDR3 sequences, over 20% being singletons. The sequencing sample was made of CD8+ T cells from PBMCs. This TCR came from a human donor in good health (CMV status not recorded). Some clones in this sample may be carry-over from other donors' samples. The chain employs TRBV6-2 or TRBV6-3 and TRBJ1-1; tentatively, D is TRBD1 (6 bases). CDR3 DNA: TGTGCCAGCAGTTACCTCCGGGACATTGAAGCTTTCTTT. It is translated as CASSYLRDIEAFF.